This T cell receptor beta chain was obtained from a study of Ad26.COV2.S vaccination and SARS-CoV-2 variants. V was pared by 4 bases and J by 4 bases, with 8 bases of the junction left unmatched. CDR1 and CDR2 (germline): SGHRS, YFSETQ. There are 16 residues in the CDR3. Treatment: roughly 19 received Ad26.COV2.S at low or high dose, single or two shots; several received placebo; per-sample allocation not given. Collection of the samples took place on day 63 after the first injection of vaccine or placebo. The method was immunoSEQ multiplex PCR; TCRdb's version includes in-frame clones alone and lacks a portion of them. The sample gives roughly 680,000 clones, roughly 90% of which show up once; over 1.3% is in the top ten.

The chain couples TRBV5-1 to TRBJ2-2; TRBD1 aligns across 9 bases. Sequences were derived from peripheral blood, sampled in a trial of Ad26.COV2.S vaccine versus placebo. This receptor was taken from a person between 18 and 65 years old who received the Ad26.COV2.S COVID-19 vaccine or a placebo. CDR3 sequence reads: CASSLGQGAGTGELFF. As DNA, the CDR3 is TGCGCCAGCAGCCTGGGACAGGGAGCGGGCACCGGGGAGCTGTTTTTT.